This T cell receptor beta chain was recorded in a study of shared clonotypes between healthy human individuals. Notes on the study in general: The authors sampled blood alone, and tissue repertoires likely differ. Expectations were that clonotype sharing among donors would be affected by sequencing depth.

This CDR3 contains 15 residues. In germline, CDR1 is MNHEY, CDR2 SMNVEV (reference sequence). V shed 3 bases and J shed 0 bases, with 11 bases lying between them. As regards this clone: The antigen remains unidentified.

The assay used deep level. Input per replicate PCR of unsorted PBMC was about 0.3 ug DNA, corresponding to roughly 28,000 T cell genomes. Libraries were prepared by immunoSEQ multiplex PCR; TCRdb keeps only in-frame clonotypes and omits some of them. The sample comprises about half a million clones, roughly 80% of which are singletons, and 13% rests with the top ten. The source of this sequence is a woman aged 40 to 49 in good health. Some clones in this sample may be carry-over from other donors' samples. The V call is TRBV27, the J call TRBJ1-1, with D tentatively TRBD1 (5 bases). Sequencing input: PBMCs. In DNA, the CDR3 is TGTGCCAGCAGTTTTAGGGGCGCAGTGAACACTGAAGCTTTCTTT. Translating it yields CASSFRGAVNTEAFF.